The 15 T cell receptor beta chains below all came from one sample that was sequenced in a study of CD8 T cells in ankylosing spondylitis. MiXCR was run by TCRdb on the 5' RACE reads, yielding one entry per CDR3 protein. Of 200,000 to 300,000 distinct CDR3 sequences listed, roughly 32% are singletons. The specimen sequenced was blood, either unsorted or a sorted T cell fraction (not recorded which). These receptors originate from a male donor with ankylosing spondylitis or in good health (not recorded which).

This clonotype was observed a few times. The rearrangement uses TRBV4-1 and TRBJ2-2, with 7 bases identical to TRBD2. With V trimmed by 8 bases and J by 5 bases, 11 bases remained unmatched. CDR1 and CDR2 (germline): MGHRA, YSYEKL. The CDR3 has 15 amino acids. As DNA, the CDR3 is TGCGCCAGCCAACCCTGGGGGAGGGGTACCGGGGAGCTGTTTTTT. This codes for CASQPWGRGTGELFF.

In DNA form, the CDR3 reads TGTGCCAGCAGTTTCACACCCTCGAACACCGGGGAGCTGTTTTTT. This sequence encodes CASSFTPSNTGELFF. The chain recombines TRBV12-3 or TRBV12-4 with TRBJ2-2; no clear D. This CDR3 contains 15 residues. Trimming pared 3 bases from V and 0 bases from J, leaving 8 bases between.

The rearrangement links TRBV29-1 to TRBJ2-1; 12 nucleotides line up with TRBD1. Germline V CDR1 and CDR2: SQVTM, ANQGSEA. V trimming: 5 bases; J trimming: 14 bases; junction bases outside the gene matches: 7. The CDR3 is 12 residues long. CDR3 bases: TGCAGCGTTCGGGACAGGGGGCTCCAGGAGTTCTTC. Its translation is CSVRDRGLQEFF.

The CDR3 reads CSARDYRVLSNQPQHF. Here the CDR3 DNA reads TGCAGTGCTAGAGATTACAGGGTTTTGAGCAATCAGCCCCAGCATTTT. The genes are TRBV20-1 and TRBJ1-5; perhaps TRBD1 as D (6 bases). In germline, CDR1 is DFQATT, CDR2 SNEGSKA (reference sequence). The CDR3 has 16 amino acids. V was shortened by 0 bases and J by 1 base, with 13 bases between the two germline ends.

In its sample, this clonotype was seen a few times. CDR3: CATSAPSTDTQYF. The CDR3 DNA reads TGTGCCACCAGCGCGCCTAGCACAGATACGCAGTATTTT. The rearrangement links TRBV15 to TRBJ2-3; unclear D gene. This CDR3 has 13 amino acids. The V end lost 5 bases, the J end lost 0 bases, and 6 bases lay between the germline ends. Germline V lookup: CDR1 LNHNV, CDR2 YYDKDF (reference sequence).

This clonotype was seen only a few times. This sequence joins TRBV4-1 and TRBJ1-1; D perhaps matches TRBD1 (5 bases). This CDR3 has 13 residues. The V end lost 6 bases, the J end lost 1 base, and 9 bases lay between the germline ends. Germline assignment: CDR1 MGHRA and CDR2 YSYEKL. The CDR3 loop reads CASSPRENTEAFF. Here the CDR3 DNA reads TGCGCCAGCAGTCCCAGGGAGAACACTGAAGCTTTCTTT.

The chain uses TRBV28 and TRBJ2-5; tentatively, D is TRBD1 (6 bases). Per germline, CDR1 MDHEN and CDR2 SYDVKM. This CDR3 spans 14 amino acids. V was shortened by 2 bases and J by 4 bases, with 11 bases between the two germline ends. CDR3 in amino acids: CASSLGWGRETQYF. The CDR3 DNA is TGTGCCAGCAGTTTAGGATGGGGGCGAGAGACCCAGTACTTC.

The chain links TRBV27 to TRBJ1-5, with 9 positions matching TRBD1. This CDR3 has 14 residues. Germline V gene data show CDR1 as MNHEY and CDR2 as SMNVEV (reference sequence). Trimming took 5 bases from V and 11 from J; bases not matched to a gene: 10. This chain's CDR3 is CASSGGQGSGTQHF. DNA for the CDR3: TGTGCCAGCAGTGGGGGACAGGGAAGTGGGACCCAGCATTTT.

The chain carries TRBV18 and TRBJ1-1, with a possible D match to TRBD1 (5 bases). Germline V gives CDR1 KGHSH, CDR2 LQKENI. CDR3 length equals 13 residues. V was trimmed by 0 bases and J by 8 bases, leaving 10 bases between them. The CDR3 region has the DNA TGTGCCAGCTCACCACCCGGGGACGGAGAAGCTTTCTTT. Its translation: CASSPPGDGEAFF.

The chain has TRBV5-6 and TRBJ1-4, with D possibly TRBD1 on 6 matching bases. The CDR3 loop spans 15 amino acids. The germline V and J ends were trimmed by 0 bases and 10 bases, with 16 bases remaining between them. Germline values: CDR1 SGHDT, CDR2 YYEEEE. This CDR3 is CASSLEGQGRGKLFF. The CDR3 DNA reads as TGTGCCAGCAGCTTGGAGGGCCAGGGGAGGGGAAAACTGTTTTTT.

V gene TRBV15 combines with J gene TRBJ2-1; D is perhaps TRBD2 (5 bases). The CDR3 runs to 12 residues. Trimming pared 5 bases from V and 6 bases from J, leaving 8 bases between. The germline gives CDR1 LNHNV, CDR2 YYDKDF (reference sequence). CDR3 region: CATSAGGNEQFF. CDR3 in DNA: TGTGCCACCAGCGCAGGAGGCAATGAGCAGTTCTTC.

This clonotype was detected only a few times. The V call is TRBV9, the J call TRBJ2-7; perhaps D is TRBD1 or TRBD2 (5 bases each). Germline CDR1 reads SGDLS; CDR2 reads YYNGEE. Trimming left V 4 bases short and J 6 bases short, with 17 bases between. The CDR3 length is 14 residues. The CDR3 region is CASSSGVWGSEQYF. CDR3 coding DNA: TGTGCCAGCAGCTCTGGTGTGTGGGGGAGCGAGCAGTACTTC.

This chain links TRBV7-8 with TRBJ2-2; D is possibly TRBD1 or TRBD2 (5 bases each). Deletions cut 5 bases from V and 4 bases from J, with 23 bases between. Germline V lookup: CDR1 SGHVS, CDR2 FQNEAQ. The CDR3 contains 18 residues. This CDR3 is CASSLRDPTPTSTGELFF. The CDR3 DNA reads TGTGCCAGCAGCCTCCGGGACCCAACGCCAACGAGCACCGGGGAGCTGTTTTTT.

This clonotype was seen ten or more times. The chain uses TRBV5-1 and TRBJ2-7; tentative D call: TRBD2 (5 bases). This CDR3 has 11 amino acids. Germline CDR1 is SGHRS and CDR2 is YFSETQ. V was pared by 4 bases and J by 7 bases, with 9 bases between. The CDR3: CASSLTGEQYF. CDR3 sequence (DNA): TGCGCCAGCAGCCTTACGGGGGAGCAGTACTTC.

V is TRBV27 and J is TRBJ1-5; the D is unclear. The CDR3 is 14 amino acids. V lost 2 bases and J lost 1, with 6 bases in between. Germline V CDR1 and CDR2: MNHEY, SMNVEV (reference sequence). CDR3 protein: CASSLGSSNQPQHF. As DNA, the CDR3 is TGTGCCAGCAGTTTAGGTAGCAGCAATCAGCCCCAGCATTTT.